The 16 T cell receptor beta chains listed next were all sequenced from one sample in a study of blood T cell repertoires in COVID-19. Some clones are missing from TCRdb's copy, which holds only in-frame ones; the method was immunoSEQ multiplex PCR. The sample records under 300,000 clones, 85% being singletons. The sequenced sample was peripheral blood. Receptors were obtained from an older woman with active or convalescent COVID-19.

This clone turned up a few times. The V call is TRBV21-1, the J call TRBJ2-1; the table calls TRBD2, which could not be checked here. TRBV21-1 is a documented pseudogene. CDR3 length equals 17 residues. CDR3 sequence (DNA): TGTGCCAGCAGCAAGGCTAGCGGGGGGGCGGGAAGAAATGAGCAGTTCTTC. The encoded protein is CASSKASGGAGRNEQFF.

V and J are TRBV11-3 and TRBJ2-1, with unresolved D. CDR1 is SGHNT, CDR2 YENEEA, per germline. Trimming shortened V by 6 bases and J by 9 bases, and 12 bases separated the two germline ends. The CDR3 is 12 residues long. CDR3 DNA: TGTGCCAGCAGTACGAGGTTGTTTGAGCAGTTCTTC. It yields the protein CASSTRLFEQFF.

The chain has TRBV19 and TRBJ2-3; maybe TRBD2 (5 bases). This CDR3 has 17 residues. V was pared by 5 bases and J by 2 bases, with 20 bases between. Germline V gives CDR1 LNHDA, CDR2 SQIVND (reference sequence). The CDR3 sequence: CASSPEAAWGTTDTQYF. In DNA form, the CDR3 reads TGTGCCAGTAGTCCCGAAGCGGCGTGGGGTACCACAGATACGCAGTATTTT.

This rearrangement joins TRBV19 to TRBJ2-3; 9 bases are a match to TRBD2. The CDR3 runs 16 residues. The V gene end was trimmed by 3 bases and the J gene end by 4 bases; junction bases not matched to a gene: 8. Germline V gives CDR1 LNHDA, CDR2 SQIVND (reference sequence). The CDR3 coding sequence is TGTGCCAGTAGTATCGGGGCAGCGGGAGGCCCAGATACGCAGTATTTT. Residues: CASSIGAAGGPDTQYF.

The V call is TRBV6-5, the J call TRBJ1-2; D gene uncertain. Trimming left V 7 bases short and J 3 bases short, with 18 bases between. This CDR3 region has 15 residues. Germline CDR1 MNHEY, CDR2 SVGAGI. The DNA of the CDR3 is TGTGCCAGCACCCCTCTTCGTGGGCGTCACTATGGCTACACCTTC. As protein: CASTPLRGRHYGYTF.

A remark on this clone: The DNA is omitted, as the CDR3 cannot be located on it reliably, and the CDR3 follows TCRdb's listing. This chain uses TRBV1 with TRBJ2-2; the DNA was not used to check the table's D call, TRBD2. TRBV1 is a recognized pseudogene. The CDR3 is 14 amino acids in total, end residues counted. The CDR3 loop is CNSLFARGTGELFF.

The table lists this clone with a count of one. The chain couples TRBV5-1 to TRBJ2-2; no clear D gene. The CDR3 spans 13 residues. Between the trimmed V and J ends, which lost 4 bases and 5 bases, there was a span of 9 bases. Per the germline V gene, CDR1 is SGHRS and CDR2 is YFSETQ. The CDR3 coding sequence is TGCGCCAGCAGCATCGACACTACCGGGGAGCTGTTTTTT. Its protein is CASSIDTTGELFF.

The rearrangement links TRBV11-2 to TRBJ2-1, with a possible D match to TRBD1 (6 bases). V was trimmed by 4 bases and J by 5 bases, leaving 18 bases between them. CDR1 and CDR2 from the germline V gene are SGHAT and FQNNGV. This CDR3 is built from 16 residues. CDR3 in DNA: TGTGCCAGCAGCTCCTCATTGAGTGGGGGCCACAATGAGCAGTTCTTC. Translated: CASSSSLSGGHNEQFF.

This clone was picked up a small number of times. The CDR3 sequence is CASVDRGTEAFF. The CDR3 DNA reads as TGTGCCAGCGTGGACAGGGGCACTGAAGCTTTCTTT. The chain combines TRBV2 with TRBJ1-1; 9 nucleotides line up with TRBD1. J lost 4 bases, V lost 8 bases, and 2 bases had no gene match. Per germline, CDR1 SNHLY and CDR2 FYNNEI. This CDR3 has 12 amino acids.

This sequence joins TRBV6-1 and TRBJ1-2; D is perhaps TRBD1 (6 bases). CDR3 length: 16 amino acids. V was cut by 4 bases and J by 3 bases, with 18 bases left in between. Germline V CDR1 and CDR2: MNHNS, SASEGT. The CDR3: CASSGQDRELDYGYTF. The CDR3 DNA follows: TGTGCCAGCAGTGGCCAGGACAGAGAATTGGACTATGGCTACACCTTC.

This clone was observed once. CDR3 in amino acids: CASSVQGYEQYV. The CDR3 DNA follows: TGTGCCAGCTCAGTACAGGGTTACGAGCAGTACGTC. The V and J genes are TRBV18 and TRBJ2-7; tentative D call: TRBD1 (6 bases). Per germline, CDR1 KGHSH and CDR2 LQKENI. With 5 bases removed from V and 4 bases from J, the gap between germline ends came to 9 bases. This CDR3 is 12 amino acids long.

The chain is built from TRBV4-1 and TRBJ2-6, with a possible D match to TRBD1 (5 bases). The CDR3 loop spans 16 amino acids. Germline V lookup: CDR1 MGHRA, CDR2 YSYEKL. V was shortened by 1 base and J by 2 bases, with 9 bases between the two germline ends. Written as DNA, the CDR3 is TGCGCCAGCAGCCAAGGTCCCAGGGCTGGGGCCAACGTCCTGACTTTC. This translates into CASSQGPRAGANVLTF.

V usage is TRBV19 and J usage is TRBJ1-2, with 7 bases matching TRBD1. This CDR3 region has 13 residues. J lost 3 bases, V lost 3 bases, and 1 base had no gene match. Germline V CDR1 and CDR2: LNHDA, SQIVND (reference sequence). Written as DNA, the CDR3 is TGTGCCAGTAGTATTACAGGGGACTATGGCTACACCTTC. Translating gives CASSITGDYGYTF. Complete variable domain (other parts from reference TRBV19 and TRBJ1-2): DGGITQSPKYLFRKEGQNVTLSCEQNLNHDAMYWYRQDPGQGLRLIYYSQIVNDFQKGDIAEGYSVSREKKESFPLTVTSAQKNPTAFYLCASSITGDYGYTFGSGTRLTVV.

This clone showed up just once. The chain recombines TRBV27 with TRBJ2-5; no clear D. The ends were cut back, 5 bases at V and 7 bases at J, with 14 bases in the middle. The germline CDR1 and CDR2 sequences are MNHEY and SMNVEV (reference sequence). The CDR3 covers 13 residues. Here the CDR3 reads CASSALVGRTQYF. CDR3 nucleotides: TGTGCCAGCAGTGCATTGGTGGGCCGGACCCAGTACTTC.

This chain connects TRBV4-1 to TRBJ2-1; a possible D gene is TRBD2 (5 bases). The V end was cut by 6 bases, the J end by 2 bases, with 11 bases between. CDR1 MGHRA and CDR2 YSYEKL come from the germline V gene. The CDR3 has 14 residues. Here the CDR3 reads CASRRDGAYNEQFF. The CDR3 DNA follows: TGCGCCAGCAGGCGAGACGGGGCCTACAATGAGCAGTTCTTC.

The chain has TRBV10-3 and TRBJ2-1; 9 positions agree with TRBD1. Germline V gene data show CDR1 as ENHRY and CDR2 as SYGVKD. The CDR3 loop spans 14 amino acids. J lost 4 bases, V lost 6 bases, and 4 bases had no gene match. The CDR3 bases are TGTGCCATCAGCCCCGGGACAGGGTACAATGAGCAGTTCTTC. It yields the protein CAISPGTGYNEQFF.